The 16 T cell receptor beta chains below come from one sample, sequenced in a study of CD4 T cells in relation to SARS-CoV-2 and coronaviruses. These TCRs are of unknown antigen specificity. Sequencing was performed with immunoSEQ multiplex PCR; in TCRdb, only in-frame clones are kept and a portion is missing. The sample lists 20,000 to 25,000 clones, 55% to 75% occurring once. The unexposed donors gave CD4+ T cells in about 2011-2019, prior to COVID-19. After roughly 9 days of culture, CD4+ T cells were isolated. Source material: CD4+ T cells from PBMCs, cultured in vitro. The receptors were gathered from a human donor in good health.

The chain employs TRBV10-3 and TRBJ2-3, with D possibly being TRBD1 (6 bases). Germline V gene lookup returns CDR1 ENHRY and CDR2 SYGVKD. V lost 0 bases, J lost 3 bases, and 7 bases lay in between. CDR3 length: 14 amino acids. The CDR3 DNA follows: TGTGCCATCAGTGAGTCGAGGGGGACAGATACGCAGTATTTT. Protein sequence: CAISESRGTDTQYF.

This clone was observed a single time. The chain links TRBV10-1 to TRBJ2-3; TRBD1 matches 7 bases. V lost 5 bases and J lost 0; bases outside the gene matches: 5. CDR1 and CDR2 (germline): WNHNN, SYGVQD (reference sequence). This CDR3 region has 15 residues. The CDR3 protein is CASSLDRSSTDTQYF. The DNA for the CDR3 is TGCGCCAGCAGTTTGGACAGGTCTAGCACAGATACGCAGTATTTT.

The V gene is TRBV7-9, the J gene TRBJ2-3, with 14 positions matching TRBD2. Germline CDR1 and CDR2: SEHNR and FQNEAQ (reference sequence). Trimming cost V 5 bases and J 7 bases; bases outside gene matches: 8. The CDR3 is made up of 16 amino acids. The DNA for the CDR3 is TGTGCCAGCAGCCCCCTGACTAGCGGGGGGGCCTATACGCAGTATTTT. Translation: CASSPLTSGGAYTQYF. Combining the CDR3 with reference TRBV7-9 and TRBJ2-3 gives the whole variable domain DTGVSQNPRHKITKRGQNVTFRCDPISEHNRLYWYRQTLGQGPEFLTYFQNEAQLEKSRLLSDRFSAERPKGSFSTLEIQRTEQGDSAMYLCASSPLTSGGAYTQYFGPGTRLTVL.

The gene calls are TRBV6-2 or TRBV6-3 and TRBJ2-3; D is unresolved. Deletions cut 3 bases from V and 0 bases from J, with 4 bases between. The V gene's germline CDR1 is MNHEY and CDR2 SVGEGT. The CDR3 totals 13 residues. In DNA, the CDR3 is TGTGCCAGCAGTTATTTTAGCACAGATACGCAGTATTTT. Translation gives CASSYFSTDTQYF.

J is TRBJ1-2 and V is TRBV10-3, with a tentative D call TRBD1 (5 bases). The CDR3 is 12 amino acids. The V gene lost 3 bases and the J gene lost 8 bases, with 10 bases spanning the gap. Germline CDR1 and CDR2: ENHRY and SYGVKD. The CDR3 sequence: CAISESEGGYTF. The CDR3 coding sequence is TGTGCCATCAGTGAATCGGAGGGGGGCTACACCTTC.

The chain employs TRBV5-6 and TRBJ1-2; D is unclear. V was clipped by 4 bases and J by 4 bases, with 8 bases between them. CDR3 length: 12 amino acids. From germline, CDR1 is SGHDT and CDR2 YYEEEE. CDR3 protein: CASSAYSYGYTF. The CDR3 DNA is TGTGCCAGCAGCGCATACAGCTATGGCTACACCTTC.

This clone was seen just once. This chain uses TRBV15 with TRBJ1-5; TRBD1 matches at 7 bases. The CDR3 spans 17 residues. Germline V lookup: CDR1 LNHNV, CDR2 YYDKDF (reference sequence). Germline trimming cut 3 bases from V and 3 bases from J; bases unmatched to any gene: 11. The CDR3 DNA reads TGTGCCACCAGCAGCATCTTCCGGGACAGCGTCAATCAGCCCCAGCATTTT. Translating it yields CATSSIFRDSVNQPQHF.

The chain employs TRBV24-1 and TRBJ2-5, with TRBD2 matching over 9 bases. The junction had 5 bases not matched to a gene; V was cut back by 7 bases and J by 3 bases. The length of the CDR3 is 14 residues. CDR1 KGHDR and CDR2 SFDVKD come from the germline V gene. CDR3 protein: CATSGRGGEETQYF. CDR3 coding DNA: TGTGCCACCAGCGGGCGGGGGGGGGAAGAGACCCAGTACTTC.

This chain connects TRBV6-7 to TRBJ2-7, with D perhaps matching TRBD1 or TRBD2 (7 bases each). TRBV6-7 is given ORF status, its function remaining uncertain. Trimming stripped 6 bases from V and 3 bases from J, with 24 bases between. The CDR3 totals 17 residues. CDR3 sequence: CASSLLRGGAPHYEQYF. In nucleotides, the CDR3 is TGTGCCAGCAGCCTACTCAGGGGGGGCGCGCCGCACTACGAGCAGTACTTC.

This clone appeared a few times. V is TRBV11-2 and J is TRBJ1-4; weak D call: TRBD1 (5 bases). Germline lookup yields CDR1 SGHAT and CDR2 FQNNGV. This CDR3 is 14 amino acids long. The ends were cut back, 4 bases at V and 8 bases at J, with 14 bases in the middle. The CDR3 loop is CASSSWEKGEKLFF. CDR3 DNA sequence: TGTGCCAGCAGCTCATGGGAAAAGGGGGAAAAACTGTTTTTT.

The chain joins TRBV25-1 to TRBJ1-1; D possibly corresponds to TRBD1 (5 bases). Germline values: CDR1 MGHDK, CDR2 SYGVNS. This CDR3 is built from 15 residues. V gave up 5 bases and J gave up 3 bases, with 16 bases separating them. Here the CDR3 reads CASSLGEGWDTEAFF. DNA of the CDR3: TGTGCCAGCAGTTTAGGGGAAGGGTGGGACACTGAAGCTTTCTTT.

The chain recombines TRBV4-1 with TRBJ1-4; TRBD1 agrees at 7 bases. The CDR3 consists of 15 residues. The germline V gene has CDR1 MGHRA and CDR2 YSYEKL. The V and J ends lost 5 bases and 4 bases, in that order; junction bases with no gene match: 7. The CDR3 DNA sequence: TGCGCCAGCAGCTCCCCGACAGGGCATAATGAAAAACTGTTTTTT. It translates to CASSSPTGHNEKLFF.

This sequence joins TRBV27 and TRBJ1-6; no clear D. V was shortened by 2 bases and J by 10 bases, with 21 bases between the two germline ends. The CDR3 has 17 residues. CDR1 is MNHEY and CDR2 is SMNVEV in the germline V gene (reference sequence). The CDR3 loop is CASSLPSPTLPPSPLHF. The CDR3 region has the DNA TGTGCCAGCAGTTTACCTAGCCCTACCTTACCCCCCTCACCCCTCCACTTT.

This clone was observed a handful of times. This chain links TRBV3-1 (or the pseudogene TRBV3-2) with TRBJ1-1; 8 bases are shared with TRBD1. The J segment lost 10 bases and the V segment lost 5 bases, leaving 9 bases of the junction unmatched. Germline V gives CDR1 LGHDT, CDR2 YNNKEL (reference sequence). This CDR3 contains 13 residues. CDR3 sequence: CASSGQGGFAAFF. The CDR3 DNA sequence: TGTGCCAGCAGCGGACAGGGAGGGTTTGCAGCTTTCTTT.

The chain links TRBV6-6 to TRBJ2-7, with no clear D. Trimming stripped 3 bases from V and 1 base from J, with 13 bases between. Germline values: CDR1 MNHNY, CDR2 SVGAGI (reference sequence). CDR3 length: 15 amino acids. Written as DNA, the CDR3 is TGTGCCAGCAGTTATTCTCCCGACGGTTCCTACGAGCAGTACTTC. This sequence encodes CASSYSPDGSYEQYF.

This chain connects TRBV6-5 to TRBJ2-7, with D perhaps assigned TRBD1 or TRBD2 (5 bases each). Looked up from germline, CDR1 is MNHEY and CDR2 is SVGAGI. This CDR3 region has 14 residues. Trimming stripped 2 bases from V and 1 base from J, with 9 bases between. CDR3 sequence (DNA): TGTGCCAGCAGTTACGGTGGGGGATCCTACGAGCAGTACTTC. Translation gives CASSYGGGSYEQYF.